A few counts support the clone carrying this T cell receptor beta chain. The authors extracted at least 6 micrograms of total RNA per sample. The sample comes from a study of blood T cells in healthy people across ages. Trimming took off 5 bases at V and 2 bases at J, with 35 bases between the two ends. CDR3 length equals 22 residues. From germline, CDR1 is SGHTA and CDR2 FQGTGA. It was with a sample-barcoded 5' primer and a J-beta primer mix that a second PCR of roughly 7 to 12 cycles was run. A single record per CDR3 protein comes from TCRdb applying MiXCR to the 5' RACE reads. The repertoire consists of some 900,000 distinct CDR3 sequences, with 40% to 60% occurring once and the leading ten covering roughly 13%.

The TCR was taken from a young man in good health. Material: blood. The chain uses TRBV7-3 and TRBJ2-3; weak D call: TRBD2 (6 bases). CDR3 sequence: CASSKMGPSLTSLAGSTDTQYF. In DNA, the CDR3 is TGTGCCAGCAGCAAAATGGGTCCATCCCTAACTAGCCTGGCTGGTTCCACAGATACGCAGTATTTT.